This TCR beta chain came from a study of blood T cell repertoires in COVID-19 (dated by TCRdb to about 2020). Regarding the study in general: The collaborator samples originated in the United States, Italy and Spain and spanned the acute and convalescent phases of COVID-19. Deeply sampled blood TCRbeta repertoires from subjects exposed to, actively infected with, or recovered from COVID-19 were included in the dataset. Where available, HLA class I and class II types were taken from metadata supplied by the sample provider and were not determined by assay-based typing. The material from the prospective study consisted of cDNA or gDNA derived from T cells, B-cell-depleted T cells, or PBMCs. Samples were obtained from the ongoing ImmuneRACE study (first 160 participants) and from 1,200 or so subjects provided by 6 global collaborators. The sample metadata nearly always contained a de-identified subject ID, COVID-19 status, age in years and sex. The repertoires were made available in a free public database intended to serve as a resource for research on the immune response to SARS-CoV-2.

For this clone: Its recognized antigen is unknown. There are no base qualities to consult, and no much larger clone falls within one base.

TCRbeta CDR3 regions were amplified from genomic DNA using the immunoSEQ Assay, a bias-controlled multiplex PCR. In the authors' own workflow: The number of nucleated cells in each sample was estimated by amplification of reference gene primers within the assay. To quantify the absolute abundance of each unique TCRbeta CDR3 rearrangement, sequence reads were collapsed and filtered. For each sample, productive Simpson clonality was calculated by taking the square root of Simpson's diversity index across productive rearrangements. TCRdb retrieved this table from immuneACCESS and kept in-frame rearrangements only. Not all clones are present; in checked studies, unresolved V genes account for under half, and no reason is known for the remainder. V, J and clone size were drawn from that table, and D and trimming were deduced from the DNA. This sample is represented by under 70,000 clones; 80% of them were singletons. The leading ten clones occupy 8.5% to 10% of the sample.

Paper-wide results and their limitations: How much clinical and demographic metadata was included differed by source and by participant, and the metadata was provided uncurated.

The CDR3 contains 14 residues, cysteine and phenylalanine counted. Only the CDR3 region is kept as DNA, spanning 42 bases read in frame from base 1. In the germline V gene, CDR1 corresponds to SGHTA and CDR2 to FQGNSA. At the junction V is shortened by 7 bases and J by 1 base, with 13 bases in between. The collaborating institutions used their own protocols to collect whole blood in K2EDTA tubes. Collaborator samples were shipped for TCRbeta analysis as frozen whole blood, isolated PBMCs, or DNA extracted from either sample type. This sequence originates from a human donor in a cohort sampled during active COVID-19. The chain is assembled from TRBV7-2 and TRBJ1-1; the D gene is possibly TRBD1, with 5 bases matching. Sample: peripheral blood. The DNA is TGTGCCAGCAAATCTTCAGGGAAGAACACTGAAGCTTTCTTT. It encodes CASKSSGKNTEAFF.